The 26 T cell receptor beta chains below were found in one sample sequenced in a study of blood T cell repertoires in COVID-19. TCRdb keeps only in-frame clones here, not all; method: immunoSEQ multiplex PCR. The profile shows under 40,000 clones, around 90% of them singletons. Material: peripheral blood. Receptors were obtained from a man in his 60s with active COVID-19.

This chain uses TRBV10-3 with TRBJ1-1, with TRBD1 matching over 8 bases. Germline values: CDR1 ENHRY, CDR2 SYGVKD. The CDR3 is made up of 15 amino acids. V gave up 6 bases and J gave up 1 base; unmatched junction bases: 7. CDR3 nucleotides: TGTGCCATCAGCGCCGGACAGGGCGGGAACACTGAAGCTTTCTTT. Amino acid sequence: CAISAGQGGNTEAFF.

The chain carries TRBV5-1 and TRBJ2-7; tentatively, D is TRBD2 (6 bases). This CDR3 has 13 amino acids. The V gene lost 4 bases and the J gene lost 7 bases, with 15 bases spanning the gap. Germline assignment: CDR1 SGHRS and CDR2 YFSETQ. In DNA form, the CDR3 reads TGCGCCAGCAGCCGTGACGGGGGTGGTGAGCAGTACTTC. Protein product: CASSRDGGGEQYF. Combining the CDR3 with reference TRBV5-1 and TRBJ2-7 gives the whole variable domain KAGVTQTPRYLIKTRGQQVTLSCSPISGHRSVSWYQQTPGQGLQFLFEYFSETQRNKGNFPGRFSGRQFSNSRSEMNVSTLELGDSALYLCASSRDGGGEQYFGPGTRLTVT.

This sequence joins TRBV19 and TRBJ2-7, with D unclear. TRBJ2-4 matches the DNA end more closely, so the J call is doubtful. This CDR3 contains 12 residues. Germline values: CDR1 LNHDA, CDR2 SQIVND (reference sequence). The CDR3 loop reads CASSIASDIQYF. CDR3 sequence (DNA): TGTGCCAGTAGTATAGCCTCCGACATTCAGTACTTC.

This clone appeared a single time. V usage is TRBV2 and J usage is TRBJ1-2; 8 nucleotides match TRBD1. Trimming removed 6 bases from V and 8 bases from J; junction bases left unmatched: 8. Germline CDR1 is SNHLY and CDR2 is FYNNEI. CDR3 length: 13 residues. CDR3 coding DNA: TGTGCCAGCAGGCCGGGACAGGCCGGCGGCTACACCTTC. Translated, it gives CASRPGQAGGYTF.

The CDR3 nucleotides read TGTGCCAGCAGCCCAGGGACAGGGGGAGCGAACACTGAAGCTTTCTTT. This gives the protein CASSPGTGGANTEAFF. The chain carries TRBV6-6 and TRBJ1-1; the match to TRBD1 covers 11 bases. The CDR3 runs 16 residues. Germline CDR1 MNHNY, CDR2 SVGAGI (reference sequence). With 6 bases clipped from V and 1 base from J, the junction kept 7 bases outside the gene matches.

This chain connects TRBV6-5 to TRBJ1-2; 7 bases are a match to TRBD1. Germline V CDR1 and CDR2: MNHEY, SVGAGI. The trim removed 5 bases at V and 6 bases at J, leaving 12 bases unmatched. The CDR3 totals 15 residues. For the CDR3, the DNA is TGTGCCAGCAGTCGAGGGGCGCAGGGGGTCCATGGCTACACCTTC. Its translation: CASSRGAQGVHGYTF.

The gene calls are TRBV10-1 and TRBJ2-5; D is unclear. Germline loops: CDR1 WNHNN, CDR2 SYGVQD (reference sequence). This CDR3 is 13 amino acids long. V was shortened by 2 bases and J by 4 bases, with 8 bases between the two germline ends. CDR3 region: CASSEPRGETQYF. In nucleotides, the CDR3 is TGCGCCAGCAGTGAGCCGAGAGGAGAGACCCAGTACTTC.

This chain links TRBV19 with TRBJ1-2, with 9 bases matching TRBD1. The CDR3 spans 14 residues. J was trimmed by 4 bases and V by 6 bases; bases with no gene match: 6. In germline, CDR1 is LNHDA, CDR2 SQIVND (reference sequence). The CDR3 spells CASRSGTGSYGYTF. The CDR3 bases are TGTGCCAGTAGAAGTGGGACAGGGAGCTATGGCTACACCTTC.

This chain connects TRBV11-2 to TRBJ1-1; weak D call: TRBD1 (5 bases). Per the germline V gene, CDR1 is SGHAT and CDR2 is FQNNGV. The CDR3 is 14 residues long. Trimming removed 2 bases from V and 5 bases from J, with 12 bases in between. The CDR3: CASSLPGKGTEAFF. The CDR3 DNA reads as TGTGCCAGCAGCTTACCAGGGAAGGGGACTGAAGCTTTCTTT.

The CDR3 spells CASSQEAFPMNTEAFF. Written as DNA, the CDR3 is TGCGCCAGCAGCCAAGAAGCCTTCCCAATGAACACTGAAGCTTTCTTT. This chain links TRBV4-1 with TRBJ1-1; D uncertain. V lost 0 bases to trimming and J lost 0 bases, with 11 bases between them. This CDR3 region has 16 residues. The V gene's germline CDR1 is MGHRA and CDR2 YSYEKL.

The chain couples TRBV3-1 (or the pseudogene TRBV3-2) to TRBJ1-1; weak D call: TRBD1 (6 bases). CDR1 and CDR2 from the germline V gene are LGHDT and YNNKEL (reference sequence). The V end lost 2 bases, the J end lost 9 bases, and 19 bases lay between the germline ends. The CDR3 loop spans 15 amino acids. CDR3 residues: CASSQQIGTLGKAFF. CDR3 sequence (DNA): TGTGCCAGCAGCCAACAAATTGGGACACTGGGAAAAGCTTTCTTT.

This rearrangement joins TRBV3-1 (or the pseudogene TRBV3-2) to TRBJ1-2, with a possible D match to TRBD1 (6 bases). The CDR3 is made up of 15 amino acids. Germline lookup yields CDR1 LGHDT and CDR2 YNNKEL (reference sequence). Trimming took 6 bases from V and 1 from J, leaving 15 bases between them. The CDR3 DNA is TGTGCCAGCAGGTCCTCCCCAGGGGTTAACTATGGCTACACCTTC. Its translation is CASRSSPGVNYGYTF.

J is TRBJ1-1 and V is TRBV2; D unresolved. This CDR3 region has 16 residues. V was pared by 7 bases and J by 0 bases, with 18 bases between. Germline V gene lookup returns CDR1 SNHLY and CDR2 FYNNEI. The CDR3 coding sequence is TGTGCCAGCACCGTCGGGCCAGACTACATGAACACTGAAGCTTTCTTT. It is translated as CASTVGPDYMNTEAFF. The full variable domain, with the rest looked up from reference TRBV2 and TRBJ1-1, is EPEVTQTPSHQVTQMGQEVILRCVPISNHLYFYWYRQILGQKVEFLVSFYNNEISEKSEIFDDQFSVERPDGSNFTLKIRSTKLEDSAMYFCASTVGPDYMNTEAFFGQGTRLTVV.

The rearrangement links TRBV5-5 to TRBJ1-5, with D maybe TRBD1 (5 bases). V was cut by 1 base and J by 0 bases, with 17 bases left in between. The V gene's germline CDR1 is SGHKS and CDR2 YYEKEE (reference sequence). This CDR3 comprises 18 residues. The CDR3 here is CASSLNLGLFNSNQPQHF. CDR3 bases: TGTGCCAGCAGCTTGAATTTGGGGCTCTTTAATAGCAATCAGCCCCAGCATTTT.

The CDR3 protein is CATSDSGSAYEQYF. The CDR3 nucleotides are TGTGCCACCAGTGACTCAGGGTCTGCCTACGAGCAGTACTTC. This chain uses TRBV24-1 with TRBJ2-7, with D perhaps matching TRBD1 (5 bases). In germline, CDR1 is KGHDR, CDR2 SFDVKD. V lost 4 bases, J lost 2 bases, and 11 bases lay in between. This CDR3 region has 14 residues.

The chain couples TRBV25-1 to TRBJ2-2, with D perhaps matching TRBD1 (5 bases). CDR1 is MGHDK and CDR2 is SYGVNS in the germline V gene. CDR3 length: 16 amino acids. The V end lost 4 bases, the J end lost 5 bases, and 17 bases lay between the germline ends. CDR3 protein: CASSVSRGARTGELFF. DNA for the CDR3: TGTGCCAGCAGTGTTTCTAGGGGCGCGAGGACCGGGGAGCTGTTTTTT.

V is TRBV14 and J is TRBJ2-2; 11 bases map to TRBD1. Per the germline V gene, CDR1 is SGHDN and CDR2 is FVKESK. J was trimmed by 4 bases and V by 4 bases; bases with no gene match: 5. CDR3 length: 16 residues. The CDR3 nucleotides are TGTGCCAGCAGCCCGCGGGGACAGGGGGGCACCGGGGAGCTGTTTTTT. Protein product: CASSPRGQGGTGELFF.

This sequence joins TRBV5-6 and TRBJ1-4, with D maybe TRBD1 (6 bases). The CDR3 extends over 17 amino acids. Trimming stripped 4 bases from V and 6 bases from J, with 22 bases between. Germline V lookup: CDR1 SGHDT, CDR2 YYEEEE. The CDR3 sequence is CASSLLAHQGPDEKLFF. The CDR3 bases are TGTGCCAGCAGCCTCCTCGCCCATCAGGGGCCTGATGAAAAACTGTTTTTT.

This chain links TRBV10-3 with TRBJ2-7; no firm D call. Germline V gene data show CDR1 as ENHRY and CDR2 as SYGVKD. The V end was cut by 6 bases, the J end by 1 base, with 4 bases between. The CDR3 is 11 residues long. CDR3 bases: TGTGCCATCAGACAGTCCTACGAGCAGTACTTC. This gives the protein CAIRQSYEQYF.

The V call is TRBV6-6, the J call TRBJ1-3; 7 bases are shared with TRBD1. The trim removed 0 bases at V and 2 bases at J, leaving 1 base unmatched. Per the germline V gene, CDR1 is MNHNY and CDR2 is SVGAGI (reference sequence). The CDR3 loop spans 15 amino acids. The CDR3 loop is CASSYSQGPGNTIYF. For the CDR3, the DNA is TGTGCCAGCAGTTACTCACAGGGGCCTGGAAACACCATATATTTT.

This chain connects TRBV13 to TRBJ1-2; tentatively, D is TRBD1 (5 bases). Trimming shortened V by 5 bases and J by 0 bases, and 13 bases separated the two germline ends. Germline V lookup: CDR1 PRHDT, CDR2 FYEKMQ (reference sequence). The CDR3 runs 15 residues. DNA of the CDR3: TGTGCCAGCAGCGCCTCGACAGAGCCTAACTATGGCTACACCTTC. Protein sequence: CASSASTEPNYGYTF.

This clone is a singleton in its sample. The rearrangement links TRBV3-1 (or the pseudogene TRBV3-2) to TRBJ1-2; 9 bases fit TRBD1. Germline lookup yields CDR1 LGHDT and CDR2 YNNKEL (reference sequence). This CDR3 has 16 amino acids. V trimming: 7 bases; J trimming: 6 bases; junction bases outside the gene matches: 15. In nucleotides, the CDR3 is TGTGCCAGCAACCCATCGGGACAGGGTCCCACTGATGGCTACACCTTC. Translating it yields CASNPSGQGPTDGYTF.

The CDR3 loop is CASSAGGRVKDTQYF. The CDR3 coding sequence is TGTGCCAGCAGCGCCGGGGGGCGGGTGAAAGATACGCAGTATTTT. V usage is TRBV9 and J usage is TRBJ2-3; perhaps TRBD2 as D (7 bases). In germline, CDR1 is SGDLS, CDR2 YYNGEE. Deletions cut 3 bases from V and 5 bases from J, with 16 bases between. This CDR3 has 15 residues.

The table lists this clone with a count of one. The V gene is TRBV6-5, the J gene TRBJ2-7, with D perhaps matching TRBD1 (6 bases). The germline V and J ends were trimmed by 6 bases and 3 bases, with 15 bases remaining between them. CDR1 MNHEY and CDR2 SVGAGI come from the germline V gene. CDR3 length: 14 amino acids. The CDR3 here is CASRPGTSFYEQYF. The CDR3 nucleotides are TGTGCCAGCAGACCCGGGACATCCTTCTACGAGCAGTACTTC.

The chain recombines TRBV4-2 with TRBJ2-1; TRBD2 matches 9 bases. Germline trimming cut 2 bases from V and 9 bases from J; bases unmatched to any gene: 17. Germline CDR1 and CDR2: LGHNA and YNFKEQ. The CDR3 has 18 residues. CDR3 region: CASSQLRSSGNSRSEQFF. CDR3 in DNA: TGTGCCAGCAGCCAATTAAGGTCTAGCGGGAACAGCCGAAGTGAGCAGTTCTTC.

This chain connects TRBV21-1 to TRBJ1-1. TRBV21-1 has pseudogene status. The CDR3 runs 13 residues. Written as DNA, the CDR3 is TGTGCCAGCAGCAAAGCTGGGCGGGGTCGAGCTTTCTTT. Translating it yields CASSKAGRGRAFF.